The T cell receptor (beta chain) under discussion was sequenced for a study of cytomegalovirus exposure and HLA in healthy donors. V shed 3 bases and J shed 7 bases, with 11 bases lying between them. From germline, CDR1 is SGDLS and CDR2 YYNGEE. The CDR3 has 14 amino acids. The PCR was carried out with 60 Vbeta primers and 13 Jbeta primers. Using immunoSEQ multiplex PCR, the repertoire was profiled, and TCRdb retains in-frame clones only, with some absent. The data contain 150,000 or so clones, around 74% of them singletons. The sequence was collected from a female donor in good health and CMV-seronegative. J is TRBJ1-6 and V is TRBV9; D gene unclear. Sequencing was performed on PBMCs. The CDR3 sequence: CASSDRVTNSPLHF. In DNA form, the CDR3 reads TGTGCCAGCAGCGACCGGGTCACAAATTCACCCCTCCACTTT.